One and the same sample provided the 7 T cell receptor beta chains below, sequenced in a study of PD-1 blockade in classical Hodgkin lymphoma. Brentuximab vedotin exposure varied, and every patient relapsed after autologous stem cell transplantation. Only in-frame clones appear in the TCRdb table, and some are missing; sequencing was by immunoSEQ multiplex PCR. The sample includes some 93,000 clones, roughly 89% of them seen just once. The starting material was peripheral blood mononuclear cells (PBMCs), obtained before the second cycle of nivolumab. Receptors originate from a human donor with classical Hodgkin lymphoma.

V usage is TRBV2 and J usage is TRBJ2-7; D perhaps matches TRBD2 (6 bases). The CDR3 is 17 amino acids. The V and J ends lost 11 bases and 5 bases respectively, with 31 bases between them. Germline V CDR1 and CDR2: SNHLY, FYNNEI. The CDR3 coding sequence is TGTGCCGCGGCGGGAACGACGGATCCCTCAATCCCTAACGAGCAGTACTTC. Amino acids: CAAAGTTDPSIPNEQYF.

Only one count was recorded for this clone. The chain uses TRBV27 and TRBJ1-2; TRBD1 is a possible D gene (5 bases). Germline loops: CDR1 MNHEY, CDR2 SMNVEV (reference sequence). CDR3 length equals 14 residues. The V end lost 7 bases, the J end lost 0 bases, and 12 bases lay between the germline ends. As DNA, the CDR3 is TGTGCCAGCAATCGACAGAAAGCTAACTATGGCTACACCTTC. It translates to CASNRQKANYGYTF.

The chain combines TRBV7-8 with TRBJ1-4; a weak D match, TRBD1 (6 bases). Germline assignment: CDR1 SGHVS and CDR2 FQNEAQ. The CDR3 spans 15 residues. Trimming removed 1 base from V and 5 bases from J, with 11 bases in between. CDR3 region: CASSLGYQGNEKLFF. The CDR3 DNA reads as TGTGCCAGCAGCTTAGGTTACCAGGGGAATGAAAAACTGTTTTTT.

This clone appeared a single time. The chain employs TRBV28 and TRBJ1-5; no clear D gene. The length of the CDR3 is 16 residues. Germline V lookup: CDR1 MDHEN, CDR2 SYDVKM. V shed 2 bases and J shed 6 bases, with 17 bases lying between them. DNA for the CDR3: TGTGCCAGCAGTTTAGACTGGGGTTTGACCGGTCAGCCCCAGCATTTT. Protein: CASSLDWGLTGQPQHF.

The chain's CDR3 is CASSEALGGSSYNEQFF. The CDR3 DNA reads as TGTGCCAGCAGTGAAGCGCTTGGGGGGAGCTCCTACAATGAGCAGTTCTTC. V gene TRBV2 combines with J gene TRBJ2-1, with a tentative D call TRBD2 (6 bases). The germline V gene has CDR1 SNHLY and CDR2 FYNNEI. This CDR3 spans 17 amino acids. V gave up 0 bases and J gave up 0 bases, with 12 bases separating them.

This clone was seen just once. The chain joins TRBV19 to TRBJ2-7; possibly TRBD1 for D (6 bases). The CDR3 spans 13 residues. The germline gives CDR1 LNHDA, CDR2 SQIVND (reference sequence). V dropped 5 bases and J dropped 4 bases, with 12 bases sitting between them. The CDR3 reads CASSLSQGYEQYF. In nucleotides, the CDR3 is TGTGCCAGTAGTCTTTCACAGGGATACGAGCAGTACTTC.

V and J are TRBV7-2 and TRBJ2-3; TRBD2 matches 9 bases. Unmatched junction bases numbered 10, after V lost 1 base and J lost 5 bases. Germline CDR1 SGHTA, CDR2 FQGNSA. The CDR3 contains 17 residues. CDR3 nucleotide sequence: TGTGCCAGCAGCTTAGTGGCGGGGGGGCGTCGTGGAGATACGCAGTATTTT. Translation: CASSLVAGGRRGDTQYF.